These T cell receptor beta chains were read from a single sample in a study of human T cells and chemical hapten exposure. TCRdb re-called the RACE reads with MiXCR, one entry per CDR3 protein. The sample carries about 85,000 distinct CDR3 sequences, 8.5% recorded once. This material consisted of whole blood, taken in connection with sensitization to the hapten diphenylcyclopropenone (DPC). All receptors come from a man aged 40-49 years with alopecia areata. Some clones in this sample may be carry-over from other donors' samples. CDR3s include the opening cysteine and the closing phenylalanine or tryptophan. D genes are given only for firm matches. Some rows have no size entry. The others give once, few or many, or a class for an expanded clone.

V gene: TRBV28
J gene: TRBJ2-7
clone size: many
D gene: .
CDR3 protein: CASLSGSTYEQYF
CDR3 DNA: TGTGCCAGCTTGAGTGGGTCAACCTACGAGCAGTACTTC

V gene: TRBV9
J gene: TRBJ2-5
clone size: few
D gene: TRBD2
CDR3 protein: CASSVGLAGAPRQEETQYF
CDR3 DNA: TGTGCCAGCAGCGTAGGACTAGCGGGAGCCCCACGGCAAGAAGAGACCCAGTACTTC

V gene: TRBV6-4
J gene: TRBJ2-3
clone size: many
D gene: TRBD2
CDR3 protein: CASSLGTSGTTDTQYF
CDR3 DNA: TGTGCCAGCAGCCTAGGGACTAGCGGGACCACAGATACGCAGTATTTT

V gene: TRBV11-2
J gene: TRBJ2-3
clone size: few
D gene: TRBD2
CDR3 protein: CASSLDGGRAIDTQYF
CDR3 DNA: TGTGCCAGCAGCTTAGACGGCGGGAGGGCCATAGATACGCAGTATTTT

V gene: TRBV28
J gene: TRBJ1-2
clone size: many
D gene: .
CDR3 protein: CASSQKLNNGYTF
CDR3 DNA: TGTGCCAGCAGCCAGAAGCTTAACAATGGCTACACCTTC

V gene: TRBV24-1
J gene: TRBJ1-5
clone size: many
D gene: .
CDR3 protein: CATSDFNQPQHF
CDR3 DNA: TGTGCCACCAGTGACTTCAATCAGCCCCAGCATTTT

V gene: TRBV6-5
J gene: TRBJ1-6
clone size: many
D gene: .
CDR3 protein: CASSASFLAGSPLHF
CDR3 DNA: TGTGCCAGCAGTGCCTCTTTTCTGGCTGGTTCACCCCTCCACTTT

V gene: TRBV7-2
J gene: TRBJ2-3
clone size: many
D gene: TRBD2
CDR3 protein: CASSLGLAGGDTQYF
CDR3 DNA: TGTGCCAGCAGTTTGGGACTAGCGGGGGGTGATACGCAGTATTTT

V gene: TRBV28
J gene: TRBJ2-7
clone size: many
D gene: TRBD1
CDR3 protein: CASSEMDRERDEQYF
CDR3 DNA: TGTGCCAGCAGCGAAATGGACAGGGAGCGTGACGAGCAGTACTTC

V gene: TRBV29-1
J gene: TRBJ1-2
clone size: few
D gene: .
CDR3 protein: CSVGLTELSNYGYTF
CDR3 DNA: TGCAGCGTTGGATTGACAGAGCTATCTAACTATGGCTACACCTTC

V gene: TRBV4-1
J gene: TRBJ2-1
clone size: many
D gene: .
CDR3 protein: CASSQNPNNEQFF
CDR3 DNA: TGCGCCAGCAGCCAAAACCCGAACAATGAGCAGTTCTTC

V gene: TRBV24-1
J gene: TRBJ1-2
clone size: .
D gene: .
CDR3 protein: CATSATGLDGYTF
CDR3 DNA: TGTGCCACCAGTGCTACGGGACTTGACGGCTACACCTTC

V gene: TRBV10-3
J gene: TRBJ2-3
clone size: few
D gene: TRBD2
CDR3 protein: CAISAWLAGMNTQYF
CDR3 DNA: TGTGCCATCAGTGCGTGGCTAGCGGGAATGAATACGCAGTATTTT

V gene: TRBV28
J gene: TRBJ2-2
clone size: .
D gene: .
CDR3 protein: CASSLSGTTGELFF
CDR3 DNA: TGTGCCAGCAGTTTGTCAGGGACCACCGGGGAGCTGTTTTTT

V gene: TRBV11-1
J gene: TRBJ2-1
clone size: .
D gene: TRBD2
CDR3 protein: CASSWIAGGPNEQFF
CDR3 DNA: TGTGCCAGCAGCTGGATAGCGGGAGGGCCAAATGAGCAGTTCTTC

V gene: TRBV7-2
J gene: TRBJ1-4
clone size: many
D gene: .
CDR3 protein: CASTRGLGEKLFF
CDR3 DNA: TGTGCCAGCACCCGTGGGCTAGGGGAAAAACTGTTTTTT

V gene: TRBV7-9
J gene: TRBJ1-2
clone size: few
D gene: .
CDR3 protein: CASSPEGAYGYTF
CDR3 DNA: TGTGCCAGCAGCCCCGAAGGGGCCTATGGCTACACCTTC

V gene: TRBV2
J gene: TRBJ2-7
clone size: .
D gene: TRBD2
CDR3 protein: CASSLAGGYEQYF
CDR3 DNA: TGTGCCAGCAGCCTAGCGGGAGGGTACGAGCAGTACTTC

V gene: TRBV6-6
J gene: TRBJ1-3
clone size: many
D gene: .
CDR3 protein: CASSYSTGREGNTIYF
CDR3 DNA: TGTGCCAGCAGTTACTCGACGGGCAGGGAAGGAAACACCATATATTTT

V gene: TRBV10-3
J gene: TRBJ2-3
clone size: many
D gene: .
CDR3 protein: CAISELGASVADTQYF
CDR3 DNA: TGTGCCATCAGTGAGTTAGGGGCATCGGTAGCGGATACGCAGTATTTT

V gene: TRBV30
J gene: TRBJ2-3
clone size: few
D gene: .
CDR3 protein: CAWSVLDTQYF
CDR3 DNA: TGTGCCTGGAGTGTCCTAGATACGCAGTATTTT

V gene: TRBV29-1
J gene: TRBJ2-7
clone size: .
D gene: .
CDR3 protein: CSVDLGRGGEQYF
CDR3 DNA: TGCAGCGTTGATTTAGGCAGGGGGGGAGAGCAGTACTTC

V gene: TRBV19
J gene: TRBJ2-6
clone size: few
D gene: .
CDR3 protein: CASSMGMDAGANVLTF
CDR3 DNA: TGTGCCAGTAGTATGGGGATGGACGCGGGGGCCAACGTCCTGACTTTC

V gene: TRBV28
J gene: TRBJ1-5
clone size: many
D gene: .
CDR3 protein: CASSWTAYSNQPQHF
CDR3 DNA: TGTGCCAGCAGCTGGACAGCATATAGCAATCAGCCCCAGCATTTT

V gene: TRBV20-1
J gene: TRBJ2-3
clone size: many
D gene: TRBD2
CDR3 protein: CSAPQREVSTDTQYF
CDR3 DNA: TGCAGTGCTCCCCAGCGGGAGGTTAGCACAGATACGCAGTATTTT

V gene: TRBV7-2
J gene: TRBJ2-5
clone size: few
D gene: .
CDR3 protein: CASSAVPGSRAQYF
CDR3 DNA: TGTGCCAGCAGCGCCGTGCCAGGATCAAGGGCCCAGTACTTC

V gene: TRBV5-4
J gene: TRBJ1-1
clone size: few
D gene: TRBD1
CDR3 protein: CASSPSAGTGNTEAFF
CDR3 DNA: TGTGCCAGCAGCCCCTCCGCTGGGACAGGAAACACTGAAGCTTTCTTT

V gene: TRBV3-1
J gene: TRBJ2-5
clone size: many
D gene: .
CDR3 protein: CASSPSTISRQETQYF
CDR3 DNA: TGTGCCAGCAGCCCCAGTACTATATCGAGGCAAGAGACCCAGTACTTC

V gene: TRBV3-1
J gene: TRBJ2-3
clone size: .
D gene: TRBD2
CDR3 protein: CASSLVAGVGTDTQYF
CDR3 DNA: TGTGCCAGCAGCCTAGTAGCGGGAGTGGGCACAGATACGCAGTATTTT

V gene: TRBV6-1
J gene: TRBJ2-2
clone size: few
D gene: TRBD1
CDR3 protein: CASRRQGNTGELFF
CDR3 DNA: TGTGCCAGCAGGAGACAGGGGAACACCGGGGAGCTGTTTTTT

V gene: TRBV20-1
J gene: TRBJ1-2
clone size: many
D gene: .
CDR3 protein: CSAPPGGATSNYGYTF
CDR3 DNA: TGCAGTGCCCCGCCCGGGGGCGCAACGTCTAACTATGGCTACACCTTC

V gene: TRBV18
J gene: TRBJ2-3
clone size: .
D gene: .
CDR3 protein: CASSPPVTDTQYF
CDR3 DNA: TGTGCCAGCTCACCACCGGTGACAGATACGCAGTATTTT

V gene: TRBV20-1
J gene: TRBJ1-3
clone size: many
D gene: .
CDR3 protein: CSASLAEGGTIYF
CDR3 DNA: TGCAGTGCTAGCTTGGCCGAAGGCGGCACCATATATTTT

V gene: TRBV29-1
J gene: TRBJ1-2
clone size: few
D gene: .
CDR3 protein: CSVDWGWDGYTF
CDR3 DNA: TGCAGCGTTGATTGGGGATGGGATGGCTACACCTTC

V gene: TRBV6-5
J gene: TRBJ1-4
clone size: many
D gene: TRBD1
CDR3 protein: CASSYAGGAANEKLFF
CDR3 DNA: TGTGCCAGCAGTTACGCAGGGGGCGCGGCTAATGAAAAACTGTTTTTT

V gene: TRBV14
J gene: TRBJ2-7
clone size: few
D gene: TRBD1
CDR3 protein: CASSQVDRGPYEQYF
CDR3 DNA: TGTGCCAGCAGCCAAGTTGACAGGGGCCCCTACGAGCAGTACTTC

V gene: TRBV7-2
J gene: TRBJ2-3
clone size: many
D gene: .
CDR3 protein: CASSLGAAGGQDTQYF
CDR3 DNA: TGTGCCAGCAGCTTAGGTGCAGCAGGAGGACAAGATACGCAGTATTTT